The source of this T cell receptor beta chain is a study of human T cells and chemical hapten exposure. Germline V gene lookup returns CDR1 SQVTM and CDR2 ANQGSEA. The CDR3 is made up of 16 amino acids. Trimming at V came to 4 bases and at J to 4 bases, leaving 10 bases not matched to a gene. This clonotype was recorded at least ten times. TCRdb re-derived calls from the RACE reads in MiXCR, one entry per CDR3 protein. Of around 110,000 distinct CDR3 sequences listed, 9.5% to 13% are singletons. Time point given: patch test 1, 2 weeks after DPC sensitization. Treatment denoted: therapeutic diphenylcyclopropenone sensitization with weekly scalp DPC.

This receptor was identified in a woman between 45 and 65 years old with alopecia areata. Some clones in this sample may be carry-over from other donors' samples. Sequences were derived from whole blood, sampled in connection with sensitization to the hapten diphenylcyclopropenone (DPC). The chain recombines TRBV29-1 with TRBJ2-6, with 7 bases matching TRBD1. The CDR3 DNA reads TGCAGCGTTGTTGACAGGGAGAGATTCGGGGCCAACGTCCTGACTTTC. Translation gives CSVVDRERFGANVLTF.